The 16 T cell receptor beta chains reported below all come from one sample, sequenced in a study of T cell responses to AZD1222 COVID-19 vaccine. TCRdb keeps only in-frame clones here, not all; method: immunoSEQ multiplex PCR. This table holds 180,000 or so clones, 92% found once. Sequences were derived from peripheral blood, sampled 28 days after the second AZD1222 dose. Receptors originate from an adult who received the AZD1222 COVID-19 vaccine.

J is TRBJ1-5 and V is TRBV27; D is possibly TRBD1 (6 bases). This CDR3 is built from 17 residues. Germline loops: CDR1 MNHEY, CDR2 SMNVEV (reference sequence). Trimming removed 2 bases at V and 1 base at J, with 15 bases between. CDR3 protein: CASSLHSYRASNQPQHF. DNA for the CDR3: TGTGCCAGCAGTTTACATTCGTACAGGGCGAGCAATCAGCCCCAGCATTTT.

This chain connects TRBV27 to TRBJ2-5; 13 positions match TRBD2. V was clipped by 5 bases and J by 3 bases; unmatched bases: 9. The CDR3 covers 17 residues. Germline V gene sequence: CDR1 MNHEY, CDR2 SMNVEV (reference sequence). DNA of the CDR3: TGTGCCAGCAGTCCTCGACTAGCGGGAGGTTTTAAAGAGACCCAGTACTTC. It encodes CASSPRLAGGFKETQYF.

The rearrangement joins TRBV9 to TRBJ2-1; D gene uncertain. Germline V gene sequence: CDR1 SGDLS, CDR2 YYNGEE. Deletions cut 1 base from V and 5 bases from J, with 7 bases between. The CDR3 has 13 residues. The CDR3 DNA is TGTGCCAGCAGCGTAACCTACGACAATGAGCAGTTCTTC. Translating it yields CASSVTYDNEQFF.

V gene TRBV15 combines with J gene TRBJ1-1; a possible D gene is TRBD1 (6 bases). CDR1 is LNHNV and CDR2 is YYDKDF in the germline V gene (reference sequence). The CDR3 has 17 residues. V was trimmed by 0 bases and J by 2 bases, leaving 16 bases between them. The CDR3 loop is CATSRDQSGALNTEAFF. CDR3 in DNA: TGTGCCACCAGCAGAGATCAGTCGGGGGCCCTCAACACTGAAGCTTTCTTT.

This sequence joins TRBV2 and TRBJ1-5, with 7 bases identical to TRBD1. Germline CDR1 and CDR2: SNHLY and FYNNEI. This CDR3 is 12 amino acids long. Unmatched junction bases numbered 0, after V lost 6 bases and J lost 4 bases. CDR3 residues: CASRTGNQPQHF. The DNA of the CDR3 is TGTGCCAGCAGGACAGGGAATCAGCCCCAGCATTTT.

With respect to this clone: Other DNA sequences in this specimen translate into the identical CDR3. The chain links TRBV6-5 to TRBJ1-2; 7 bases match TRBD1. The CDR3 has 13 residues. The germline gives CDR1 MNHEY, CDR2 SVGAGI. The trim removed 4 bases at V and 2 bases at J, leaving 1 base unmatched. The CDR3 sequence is CASSSGQNYGYTF. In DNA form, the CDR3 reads TGTGCCAGCAGTTCGGGACAGAACTATGGCTACACCTTC.

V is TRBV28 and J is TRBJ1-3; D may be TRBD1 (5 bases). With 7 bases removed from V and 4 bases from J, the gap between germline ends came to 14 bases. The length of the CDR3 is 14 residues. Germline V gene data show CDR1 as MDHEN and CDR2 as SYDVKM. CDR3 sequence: CASKSPGGGNTIYF. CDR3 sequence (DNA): TGTGCCAGCAAGTCGCCCGGGGGAGGAAACACCATATATTTT.

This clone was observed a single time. Written as DNA, the CDR3 is TGTGCCAGCAGTTACTCGATCCCCACACGGGGGTTGGGGGAGCAGTACTTC. This gives the protein CASSYSIPTRGLGEQYF. The gene calls are TRBV6-2 or TRBV6-3 and TRBJ2-7; D may be TRBD2 (6 bases). Trimming removed 0 bases from V and 7 bases from J, with 22 bases in between. The CDR3 is made up of 17 amino acids. Germline CDR1 MNHEY, CDR2 SVGEGT.

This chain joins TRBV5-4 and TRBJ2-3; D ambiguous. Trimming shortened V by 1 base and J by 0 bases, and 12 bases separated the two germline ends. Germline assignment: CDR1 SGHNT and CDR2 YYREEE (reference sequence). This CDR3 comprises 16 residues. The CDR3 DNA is TGTGCCAGCAGCTTGCGCTTGTCCCCTAGCACAGATACGCAGTATTTT. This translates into CASSLRLSPSTDTQYF.

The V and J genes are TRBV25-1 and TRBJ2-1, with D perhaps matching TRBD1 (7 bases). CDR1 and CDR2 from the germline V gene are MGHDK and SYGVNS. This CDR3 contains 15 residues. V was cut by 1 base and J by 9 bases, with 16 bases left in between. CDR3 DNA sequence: TGTGCCAGCAGTGAATCCTCCCAGGGGGGACGTGAGCAGTTCTTC. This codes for CASSESSQGGREQFF.

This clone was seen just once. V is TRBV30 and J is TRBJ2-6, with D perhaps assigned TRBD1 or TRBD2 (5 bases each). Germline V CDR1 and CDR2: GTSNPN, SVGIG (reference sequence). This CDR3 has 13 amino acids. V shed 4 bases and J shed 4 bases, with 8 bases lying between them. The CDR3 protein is CAWTGTGANVLTF. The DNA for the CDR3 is TGTGCCTGGACAGGGACCGGGGCCAACGTCCTGACTTTC.

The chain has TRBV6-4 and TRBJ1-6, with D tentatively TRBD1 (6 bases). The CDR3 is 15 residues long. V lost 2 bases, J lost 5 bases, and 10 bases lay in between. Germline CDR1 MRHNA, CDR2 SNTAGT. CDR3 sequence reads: CASSDGDNHNSPLHF. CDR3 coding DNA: TGTGCCAGCAGTGACGGGGACAACCATAATTCACCCCTCCACTTT.

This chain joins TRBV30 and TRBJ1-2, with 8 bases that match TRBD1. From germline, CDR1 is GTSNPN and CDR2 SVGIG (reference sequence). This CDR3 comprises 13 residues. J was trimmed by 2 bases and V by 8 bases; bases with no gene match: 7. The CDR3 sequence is CALRTGSNYGYTF. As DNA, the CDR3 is TGTGCCCTCCGGACAGGGTCCAACTATGGCTACACCTTC.

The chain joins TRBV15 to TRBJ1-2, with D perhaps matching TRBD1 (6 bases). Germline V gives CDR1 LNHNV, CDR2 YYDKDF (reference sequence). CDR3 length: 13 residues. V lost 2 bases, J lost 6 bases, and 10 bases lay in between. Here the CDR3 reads CATSRRGRDGYTF. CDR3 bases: TGTGCCACCAGCAGAAGGGGGAGGGATGGCTACACCTTC.

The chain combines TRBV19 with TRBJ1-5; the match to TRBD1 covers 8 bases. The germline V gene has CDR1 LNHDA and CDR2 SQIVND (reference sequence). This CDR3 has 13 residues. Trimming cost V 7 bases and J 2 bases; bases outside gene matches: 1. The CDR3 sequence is CASKDRGNQPQHF. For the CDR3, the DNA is TGTGCCAGTAAGGACAGGGGCAATCAGCCCCAGCATTTT.

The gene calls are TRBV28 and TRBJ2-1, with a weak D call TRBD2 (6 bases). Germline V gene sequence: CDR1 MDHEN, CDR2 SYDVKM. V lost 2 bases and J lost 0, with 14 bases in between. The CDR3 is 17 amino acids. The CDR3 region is CASSLEVSGSSYNEQFF. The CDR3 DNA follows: TGTGCCAGCAGTTTAGAAGTTAGCGGAAGCTCCTACAATGAGCAGTTCTTC.